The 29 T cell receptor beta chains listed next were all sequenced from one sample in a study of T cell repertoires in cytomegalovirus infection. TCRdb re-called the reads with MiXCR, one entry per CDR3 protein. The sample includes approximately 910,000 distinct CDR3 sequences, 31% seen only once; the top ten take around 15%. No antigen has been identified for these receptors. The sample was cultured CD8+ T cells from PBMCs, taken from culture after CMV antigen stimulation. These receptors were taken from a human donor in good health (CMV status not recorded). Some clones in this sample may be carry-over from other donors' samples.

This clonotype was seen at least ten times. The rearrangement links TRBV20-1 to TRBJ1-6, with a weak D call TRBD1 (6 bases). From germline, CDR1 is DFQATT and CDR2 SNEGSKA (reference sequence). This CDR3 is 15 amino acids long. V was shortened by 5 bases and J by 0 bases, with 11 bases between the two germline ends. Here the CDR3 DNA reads TGCAGTGCTGCAGGGGCTAGCTCCTATAATTCACCCCTCCACTTT. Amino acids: CSAAGASSYNSPLHF.

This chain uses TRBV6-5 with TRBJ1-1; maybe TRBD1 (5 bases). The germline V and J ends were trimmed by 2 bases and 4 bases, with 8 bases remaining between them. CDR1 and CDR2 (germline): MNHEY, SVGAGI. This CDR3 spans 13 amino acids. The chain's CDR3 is CASSYLDSTEAFF. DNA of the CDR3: TGTGCCAGCAGTTACCTAGACAGCACTGAAGCTTTCTTT.

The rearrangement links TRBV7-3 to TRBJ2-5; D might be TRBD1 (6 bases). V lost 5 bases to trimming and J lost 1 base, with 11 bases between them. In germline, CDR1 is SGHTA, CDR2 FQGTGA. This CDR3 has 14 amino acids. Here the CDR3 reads CASSTGHRQETQYF. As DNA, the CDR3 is TGTGCCAGCAGCACGGGACACCGCCAAGAGACCCAGTACTTC.

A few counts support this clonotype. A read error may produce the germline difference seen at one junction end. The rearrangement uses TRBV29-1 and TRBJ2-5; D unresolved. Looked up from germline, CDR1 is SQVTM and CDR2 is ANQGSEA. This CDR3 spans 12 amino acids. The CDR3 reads CSVESPQGTQYF. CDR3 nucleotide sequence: TGCAGCGTTGAAAGCCCTCAAGGGACCCAGTACTTC.

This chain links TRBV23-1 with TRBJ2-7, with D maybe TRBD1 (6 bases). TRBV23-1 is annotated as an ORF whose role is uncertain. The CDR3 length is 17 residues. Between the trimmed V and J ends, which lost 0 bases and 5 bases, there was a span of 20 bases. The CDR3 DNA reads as TGCGCCAGCAGTCAATCACTGCAGTACAGGGTCCAGAACGAGCAGTACTTC. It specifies CASSQSLQYRVQNEQYF.

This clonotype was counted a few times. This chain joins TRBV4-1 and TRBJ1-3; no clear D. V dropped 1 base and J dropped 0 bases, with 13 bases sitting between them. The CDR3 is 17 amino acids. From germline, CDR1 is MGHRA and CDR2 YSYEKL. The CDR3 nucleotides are TGCGCCAGCAGCCAAGTACCCGAGGACCTCTCTGGAAACACCATATATTTT. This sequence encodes CASSQVPEDLSGNTIYF.

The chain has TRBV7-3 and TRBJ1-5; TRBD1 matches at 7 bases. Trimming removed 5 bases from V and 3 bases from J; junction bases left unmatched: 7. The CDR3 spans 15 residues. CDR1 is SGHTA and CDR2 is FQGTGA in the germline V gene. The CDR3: CASSVDRVTNQPQHF. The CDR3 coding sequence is TGTGCCAGCAGCGTCGACAGGGTGACCAATCAGCCCCAGCATTTT.

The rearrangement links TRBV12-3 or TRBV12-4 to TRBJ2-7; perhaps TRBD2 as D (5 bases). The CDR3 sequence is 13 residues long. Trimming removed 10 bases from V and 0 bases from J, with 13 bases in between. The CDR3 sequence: CAIGEGLSYEQYF. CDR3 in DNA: TGTGCCATCGGAGAGGGCCTCTCCTACGAGCAGTACTTC.

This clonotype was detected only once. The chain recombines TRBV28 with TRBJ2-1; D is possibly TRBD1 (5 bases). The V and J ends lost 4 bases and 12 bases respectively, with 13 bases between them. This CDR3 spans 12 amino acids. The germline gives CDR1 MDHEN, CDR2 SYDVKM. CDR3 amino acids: CASSYDSRWQFF. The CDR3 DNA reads TGTGCCAGCAGTTACGACAGCCGGTGGCAGTTCTTC.

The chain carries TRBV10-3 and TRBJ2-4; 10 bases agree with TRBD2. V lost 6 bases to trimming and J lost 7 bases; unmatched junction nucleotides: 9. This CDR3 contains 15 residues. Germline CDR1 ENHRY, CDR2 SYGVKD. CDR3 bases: TGTGCCATCAGAGGAGCGGGGGGGGCTGGGAACATTCAGTACTTC. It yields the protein CAIRGAGGAGNIQYF.

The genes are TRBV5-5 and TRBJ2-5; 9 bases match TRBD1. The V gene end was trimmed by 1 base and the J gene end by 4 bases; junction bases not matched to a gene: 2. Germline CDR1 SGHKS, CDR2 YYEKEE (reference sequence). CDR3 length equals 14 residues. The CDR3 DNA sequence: TGTGCCAGCAGCTTGAAGGACAGGGGAGAGACCCAGTACTTC. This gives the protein CASSLKDRGETQYF.

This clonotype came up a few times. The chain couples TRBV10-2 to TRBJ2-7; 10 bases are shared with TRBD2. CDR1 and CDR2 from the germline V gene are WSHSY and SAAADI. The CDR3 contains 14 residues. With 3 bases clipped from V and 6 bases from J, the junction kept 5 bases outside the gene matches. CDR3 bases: TGCGCCAGCAGTGATCCAGCGGGGGGGGGCGAGCAGTACGTC. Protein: CASSDPAGGGEQYV.

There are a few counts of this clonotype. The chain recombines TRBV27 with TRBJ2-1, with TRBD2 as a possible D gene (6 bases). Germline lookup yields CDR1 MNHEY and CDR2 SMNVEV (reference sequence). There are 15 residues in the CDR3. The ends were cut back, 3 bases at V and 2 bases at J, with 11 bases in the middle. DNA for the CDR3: TGTGCCAGCAGTTTGGTAGCGGAAGCCTACAATGAGCAGTTCTTC. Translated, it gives CASSLVAEAYNEQFF.

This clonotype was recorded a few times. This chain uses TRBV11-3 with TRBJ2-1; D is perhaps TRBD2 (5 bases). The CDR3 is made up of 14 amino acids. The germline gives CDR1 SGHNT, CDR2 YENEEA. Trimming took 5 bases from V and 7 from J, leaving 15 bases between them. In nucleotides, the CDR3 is TGTGCCAGCAGCCCGCTGGGGTCGGGGAATGAGCAGTTCTTC. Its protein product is CASSPLGSGNEQFF.

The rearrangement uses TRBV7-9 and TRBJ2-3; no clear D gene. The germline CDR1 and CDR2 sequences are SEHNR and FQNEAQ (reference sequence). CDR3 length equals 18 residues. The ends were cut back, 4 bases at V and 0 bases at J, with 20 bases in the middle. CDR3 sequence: CASSSPSEVVYSTDTQYF. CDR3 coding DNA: TGTGCCAGCAGCTCCCCATCAGAGGTAGTTTATAGCACAGATACGCAGTATTTT.

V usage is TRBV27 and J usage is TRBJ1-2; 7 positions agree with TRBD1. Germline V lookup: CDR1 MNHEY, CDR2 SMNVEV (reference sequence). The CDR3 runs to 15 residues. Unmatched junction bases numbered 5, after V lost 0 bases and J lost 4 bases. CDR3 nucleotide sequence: TGTGCCAGCAGTTTATCAAGACAGGGAATCTATGGCTACACCTTC. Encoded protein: CASSLSRQGIYGYTF.

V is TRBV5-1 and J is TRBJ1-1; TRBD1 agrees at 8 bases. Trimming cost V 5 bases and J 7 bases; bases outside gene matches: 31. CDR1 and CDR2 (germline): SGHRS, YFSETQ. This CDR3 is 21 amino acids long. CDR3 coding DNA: TGCGCCAGCAGTCCTAGCGATCGGGATTACCGGGACAGGACCGTCCCCTATGAAGCTTTCTTT. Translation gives CASSPSDRDYRDRTVPYEAFF.

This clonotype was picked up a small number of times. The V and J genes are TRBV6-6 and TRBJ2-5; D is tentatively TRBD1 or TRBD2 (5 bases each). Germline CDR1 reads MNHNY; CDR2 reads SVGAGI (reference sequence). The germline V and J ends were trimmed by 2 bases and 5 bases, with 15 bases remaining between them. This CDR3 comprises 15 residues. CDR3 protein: CASSYHDGTRETQYF. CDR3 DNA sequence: TGTGCCAGCAGTTACCATGATGGGACGCGGGAGACCCAGTACTTC.

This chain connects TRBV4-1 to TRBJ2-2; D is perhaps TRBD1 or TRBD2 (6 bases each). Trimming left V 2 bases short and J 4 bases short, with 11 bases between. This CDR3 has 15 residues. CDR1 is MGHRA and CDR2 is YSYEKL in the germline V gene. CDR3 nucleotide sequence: TGCGCCAGCAGCCAAAGGGGGGTGACCACCGGGGAGCTGTTTTTT. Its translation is CASSQRGVTTGELFF.

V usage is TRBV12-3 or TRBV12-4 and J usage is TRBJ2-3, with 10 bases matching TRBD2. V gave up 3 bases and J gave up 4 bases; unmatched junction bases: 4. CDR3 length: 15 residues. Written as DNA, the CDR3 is TGTGCCAGCAGTTTTACCCTAGCGGGAGCAGATACGCAGTATTTT. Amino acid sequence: CASSFTLAGADTQYF.

The CDR3 is CASRTPRDEQFF. Here the CDR3 DNA reads TGTGCCAGCAGGACTCCTAGAGATGAGCAGTTCTTC. The J gene is TRBJ2-1, the V gene TRBV7-6; D not certain. This CDR3 comprises 12 residues. V lost 6 bases and J lost 8, with 11 bases in between. The germline V gene encodes CDR1 SGHVS and CDR2 FNYEAQ.

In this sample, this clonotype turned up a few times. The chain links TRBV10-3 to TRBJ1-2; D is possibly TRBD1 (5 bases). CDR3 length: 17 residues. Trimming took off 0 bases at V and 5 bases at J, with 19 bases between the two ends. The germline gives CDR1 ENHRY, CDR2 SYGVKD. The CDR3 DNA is TGTGCCATCAGTGAGTCGACCAGAGACAGTGGTGATTATGGCTACACCTTC. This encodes CAISESTRDSGDYGYTF.

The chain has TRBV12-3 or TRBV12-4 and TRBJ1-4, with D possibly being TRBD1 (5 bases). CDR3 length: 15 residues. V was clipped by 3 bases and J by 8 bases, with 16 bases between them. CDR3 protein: CASSLEQELREKLFF. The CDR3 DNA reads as TGTGCCAGCAGTTTGGAACAGGAACTACGAGAAAAACTGTTTTTT.

This CDR3 is CASSLFGVNQPQHF. CDR3 nucleotide sequence: TGTGCCAGCAGTTTATTTGGGGTGAATCAGCCCCAGCATTTT. The chain carries TRBV28 and TRBJ1-5; D unclear. V was pared by 1 base and J by 4 bases, with 8 bases between. The CDR3 covers 14 residues. CDR1 is MDHEN, CDR2 SYDVKM, per germline. Full variable domain (outside the CDR3, taken from reference TRBV28 and TRBJ1-5): DVKVTQSSRYLVKRTGEKVFLECVQDMDHENMFWYRQDPGLGLRLIYFSYDVKMKEKGDIPEGYSVSREKKERFSLILESASTNQTSMYLCASSLFGVNQPQHFGDGTRLSIL.

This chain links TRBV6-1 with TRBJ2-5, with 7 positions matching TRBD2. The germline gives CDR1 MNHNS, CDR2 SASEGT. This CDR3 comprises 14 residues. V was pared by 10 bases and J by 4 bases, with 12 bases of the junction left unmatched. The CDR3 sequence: CATNLGLFLETQYF. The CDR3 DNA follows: TGTGCCACGAACTTGGGACTATTTCTAGAGACCCAGTACTTC.

The CDR3 spells CASTAGGLGSYEQYF. CDR3 sequence (DNA): TGTGCCAGTACCGCAGGGGGCCTCGGCTCCTACGAGCAGTACTTC. The chain couples TRBV27 to TRBJ2-7, with TRBD1 matching 8 bases. The CDR3 runs to 15 residues. The trim removed 9 bases at V and 0 bases at J, leaving 10 bases unmatched. Germline V lookup: CDR1 MNHEY, CDR2 SMNVEV (reference sequence).

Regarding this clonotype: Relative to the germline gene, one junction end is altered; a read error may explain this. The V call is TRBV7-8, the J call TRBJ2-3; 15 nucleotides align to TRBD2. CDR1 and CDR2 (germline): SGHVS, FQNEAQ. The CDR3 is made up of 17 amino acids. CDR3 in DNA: TGTGTCAGCAAAGGACTAGCGGGGGGGCTTGGAACAGATACGCAGTATTTT. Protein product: CVSKGLAGGLGTDTQYF.

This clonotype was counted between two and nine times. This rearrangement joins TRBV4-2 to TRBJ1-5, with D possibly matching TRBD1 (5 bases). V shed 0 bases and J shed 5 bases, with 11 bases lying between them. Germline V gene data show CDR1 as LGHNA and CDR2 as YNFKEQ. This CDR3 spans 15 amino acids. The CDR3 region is CASSQESRADQPQHF. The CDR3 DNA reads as TGTGCCAGCAGCCAAGAATCCAGGGCGGATCAGCCCCAGCATTTT.

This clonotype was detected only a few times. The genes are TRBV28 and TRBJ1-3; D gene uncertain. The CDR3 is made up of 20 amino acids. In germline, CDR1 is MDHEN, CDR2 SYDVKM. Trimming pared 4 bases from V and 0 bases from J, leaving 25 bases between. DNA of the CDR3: TGTGCCAGCAGTTCTTCCCCCGGCACTATCAACCCCAGCTCTGGAAACACCATATATTTT. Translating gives CASSSSPGTINPSSGNTIYF.